This TCR beta chain was observed in a study of T cell clonality in common variable immunodeficiency. Data came from immunoSEQ multiplex PCR; TCRdb stores just in-frame clones and leaves some out. The sample presents tens of thousands of clones, none singletons. Germline V lookup: CDR1 DFQATT, CDR2 SNEGSKA (reference sequence). V shed 6 bases, J shed 5 bases, and the junction held 9 bases outside the gene matches. There are 14 residues in the CDR3. Remarks on this clone: The read falls 3 residues short of the CDR3 end, and the missing part is taken from the germline J gene.

Sequencing was carried out using peripheral blood mononuclear cells. The TCR originated in a person between 18 and 70 years old in good health. The chain combines TRBV20-1 with TRBJ2-1, with TRBD2 matching 8 bases. CDR3 DNA, as far as it was read: TGCAGTGCCCCTGGTGGAGCGGGGGACAATGAG. Encoded protein: CSAPGGAGDNE. The CDR3, in full, reads CSAPGGAGDNEQFF.